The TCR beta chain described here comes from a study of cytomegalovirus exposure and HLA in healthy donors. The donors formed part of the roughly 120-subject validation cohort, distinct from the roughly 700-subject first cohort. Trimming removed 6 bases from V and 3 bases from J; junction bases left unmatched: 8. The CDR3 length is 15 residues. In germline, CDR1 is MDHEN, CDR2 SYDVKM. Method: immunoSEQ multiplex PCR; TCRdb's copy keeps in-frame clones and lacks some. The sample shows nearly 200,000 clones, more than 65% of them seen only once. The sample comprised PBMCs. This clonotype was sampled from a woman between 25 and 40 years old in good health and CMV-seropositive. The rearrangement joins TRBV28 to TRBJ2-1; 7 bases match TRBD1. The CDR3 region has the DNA TGTGCCAGCAGACCCACAGGGGTTCTCTACAATGAGCAGTTCTTC. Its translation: CASRPTGVLYNEQFF.